This TCR beta chain was found in a study of human T cells and chemical hapten exposure. Study summary: While the approximately 22-week study was under way, patients received diphenylcyclopropenone on the scalp every week. DPC at 0.01% went onto the upper back in patch tests, read at 6 days.

General study findings and limits: It was expanded TCRs that formed significantly more large CDR3 similarity clusters than controls did. In the PT1 data, expanded TCR counts showed a positive correlation with patch test score.

The sample holds many counts of this clonotype. What it binds is unknown. In germline, CDR1 is KGHSH, CDR2 LQKENI. CDR3 size: 13 residues. V was clipped by 3 bases and J by 6 bases, with 12 bases between them. Time point meaning: pre-sensitization, week 0. Stated treatment: therapeutic diphenylcyclopropenone sensitization with weekly scalp DPC. The total RNA was obtained from whole blood that was not fractionated. Each CDR3 protein gets one entry after TCRdb re-called the RACE reads with MiXCR. The sample yields approximately 50,000 distinct CDR3 sequences, approximately 9.6% seen once. The TCR comes from a woman aged 25 to 39 with alopecia areata. Some clones in this sample may be carry-over from other donors' samples. The sequencing here drew on whole blood, taken in connection with sensitization to the hapten diphenylcyclopropenone (DPC). The chain combines TRBV18 with TRBJ2-7; TRBD1 is a possible D gene (6 bases). Here the CDR3 reads CASSPDSLGEQYF. The CDR3 DNA is TGTGCCAGCTCACCGGACAGCCTAGGCGAGCAGTACTTC. The complete variable domain, with remaining parts taken from reference TRBV18 and TRBJ2-7, reads NAGVMQNPRHLVRRRGQEARLRCSPMKGHSHVYWYRQLPEEGLKFMVYLQKENIIDESGMPKERFSAEFPKEGPSILRIQQVVRGDSAAYFCASSPDSLGEQYFGPGTRLTVT.